These 18 T cell receptor beta chains were all obtained from the same sample, sequenced in a study of blood T cell repertoires in COVID-19. Data came from immunoSEQ multiplex PCR; TCRdb stores just in-frame clones and leaves some out. The repertoire holds about 210,000 clones, with around 90% as singletons. The specimen sequenced was PBMCs or T cells enriched from blood (not recorded which). These receptors were obtained from a man in his late teens or twenties with acute COVID-19.

This clone was seen repeatedly, ten times or more. The J gene is TRBJ1-3, the V gene TRBV7-8; perhaps TRBD1 as D (5 bases). This CDR3 is built from 14 residues. Germline V CDR1 and CDR2: SGHVS, FQNEAQ. V shed 5 bases and J shed 0 bases, with 8 bases lying between them. The CDR3 reads CASSQQVSGNTIYF. Written as DNA, the CDR3 is TGTGCCAGCAGCCAACAGGTCTCTGGAAACACCATATATTTT.

This clone showed up just a few times. In nucleotides, the CDR3 is TGTGCCAGCAGCCAAACGGTTGAGTACGATGGGGCCAACGTCCTGACTTTC. Translation: CASSQTVEYDGANVLTF. The rearrangement uses TRBV25-1 and TRBJ2-6; D uncertain. The V end was cut by 6 bases, the J end by 3 bases, with 18 bases between. This CDR3 spans 17 amino acids. The V gene's germline CDR1 is MGHDK and CDR2 SYGVNS.

This clone occurred once. This chain joins TRBV28 and TRBJ1-2, with 10 positions matching TRBD1. CDR3 length equals 14 residues. The V segment lost 4 bases and the J segment 7 bases; nucleotides outside the gene matches: 6. Germline loops: CDR1 MDHEN, CDR2 SYDVKM. For the CDR3, the DNA is TGTGCCAGCAGTTCCCCGGGACAGGGGCCTGGCTACACCTTC. It encodes CASSSPGQGPGYTF.

The chain uses TRBV10-3 and TRBJ2-7; D may be TRBD1 (7 bases). Germline values: CDR1 ENHRY, CDR2 SYGVKD. CDR3 size: 18 residues. V was trimmed by 8 bases and J by 0 bases, leaving 26 bases between them. CDR3 sequence reads: CAIGSTGGGSLSSYEQYF. For the CDR3, the DNA is TGTGCCATCGGGTCGACTGGAGGGGGCTCTTTAAGCTCCTACGAGCAGTACTTC.

The chain links TRBV20-1 to TRBJ1-2; 11 positions agree with TRBD1. Germline CDR1 reads DFQATT; CDR2 reads SNEGSKA (reference sequence). This CDR3 is 15 amino acids long. V gave up 3 bases and J gave up 2 bases; unmatched junction bases: 5. The CDR3 region has the DNA TGCAGTGCTAGTTCTCGGGACAGGGGGAACTATGGCTACACCTTC. The encoded protein is CSASSRDRGNYGYTF.

The chain combines TRBV28 with TRBJ2-7; the D gene is possibly TRBD1 (5 bases). The CDR3 is 14 amino acids. Trimming stripped 6 bases from V and 3 bases from J, with 15 bases between. Germline V gene lookup returns CDR1 MDHEN and CDR2 SYDVKM. As DNA, the CDR3 is TGTGCCAGCAGCTTGACAGTAAAAGACTACGAGCAGTACTTC. Encoded protein: CASSLTVKDYEQYF.

The chain employs TRBV24-1 and TRBJ2-7, with a possible D match to TRBD2 (5 bases). V dropped 5 bases and J dropped 2 bases, with 9 bases sitting between them. The CDR3 sequence is 13 residues long. CDR1 and CDR2 from the germline V gene are KGHDR and SFDVKD. The CDR3 sequence: CATSARAAYEQYF. The CDR3 DNA sequence: TGTGCCACCAGTGCGAGGGCAGCCTACGAGCAGTACTTC.

This rearrangement joins TRBV30 to TRBJ1-4; the D is unclear. V shed 0 bases and J shed 6 bases, with 14 bases lying between them. CDR3 length: 15 residues. From germline, CDR1 is GTSNPN and CDR2 SVGIG (reference sequence). CDR3: CAWSVGGVGHEKLFF. The CDR3 bases are TGTGCCTGGAGTGTTGGCGGGGTCGGGCATGAAAAACTGTTTTTT.

The V and J genes are TRBV19 and TRBJ1-2, with no clear D. Deletions cut 10 bases from V and 4 bases from J, with 22 bases between. Germline CDR1 LNHDA, CDR2 SQIVND (reference sequence). The CDR3 contains 15 residues. The CDR3 nucleotides read TGTGCCACCCTCGGGGAGGCAGCAACGGGCTATGGCTACACCTTC. Its translation: CATLGEAATGYGYTF.

The CDR3 region is CSVVRVNTEAFF. The DNA of the CDR3 is TGCAGCGTTGTGCGTGTTAACACTGAAGCTTTCTTT. The gene calls are TRBV29-1 and TRBJ1-1; D is undetermined. This CDR3 is built from 12 residues. Deletions cut 4 bases from V and 2 bases from J, with 8 bases between. From germline, CDR1 is SQVTM and CDR2 ANQGSEA.

This rearrangement joins TRBV24-1 to TRBJ2-3, with 8 nucleotides matching TRBD1. V was pared by 8 bases and J by 3 bases, with 9 bases of the junction left unmatched. Germline CDR1 KGHDR, CDR2 SFDVKD. The CDR3 has 15 amino acids. DNA of the CDR3: TGTGCCACCAATCAGACAGGGGTTGTAACAGATACGCAGTATTTT. Its translation is CATNQTGVVTDTQYF.

The chain is built from TRBV6-5 and TRBJ2-1; 7 bases match TRBD2. The length of the CDR3 is 15 residues. V was clipped by 5 bases and J by 6 bases; unmatched bases: 10. CDR1 MNHEY and CDR2 SVGAGI come from the germline V gene. CDR3 sequence (DNA): TGTGCCAGCAGTCGACGGGGGGACGGAACCAATGAGCAGTTCTTC. This codes for CASSRRGDGTNEQFF.

The chain carries TRBV15 and TRBJ1-2; no reliable D call. The ends were cut back, 0 bases at V and 2 bases at J, with 7 bases in the middle. The CDR3 contains 14 residues. CDR1 and CDR2 (germline): LNHNV, YYDKDF (reference sequence). CDR3 DNA: TGTGCCACCAGCAGAGACGGGGTAAACTATGGCTACACCTTC. Translated: CATSRDGVNYGYTF.

V and J are TRBV19 and TRBJ2-3, with 8 positions matching TRBD1. This CDR3 is built from 14 residues. V lost 9 bases, J lost 4 bases, and 9 bases stayed unmatched. The germline gives CDR1 LNHDA, CDR2 SQIVND (reference sequence). The chain's CDR3 is CASQPWTGSDTQYF. DNA of the CDR3: TGTGCCAGCCAACCCTGGACAGGGTCAGATACGCAGTATTTT.

This clone occurred once. J is TRBJ2-1 and V is TRBV4-3; possible D gene TRBD1, 5 bases. The germline gives CDR1 LGHNA, CDR2 YSLEER. Deletions cut 2 bases from V and 5 bases from J, with 13 bases between. CDR3 size: 15 residues. For the CDR3, the DNA is TGCGCCAGCAGCCAACAGGGCCTTTCCAACAATGAGCAGTTCTTC. This gives the protein CASSQQGLSNNEQFF.

In nucleotides, the CDR3 is TGTGCCAGCAGCGGGGGGACGGATAATGAAAAACTGTTTTTT. This gives the protein CASSGGTDNEKLFF. The chain joins TRBV5-4 to TRBJ1-4; TRBD1 might be the D (5 bases). The germline CDR1 and CDR2 sequences are SGHNT and YYREEE (reference sequence). This CDR3 contains 14 residues. V was clipped by 4 bases and J by 4 bases, with 11 bases between them. Full variable domain (outside the CDR3, taken from reference TRBV5-4 and TRBJ1-4): ETGVTQSPTHLIKTRGQQVTLRCSSQSGHNTVSWYQQALGQGPQFIFQYYREEENGRGNFPPRFSGLQFPNYSSELNVNALELDDSALYLCASSGGTDNEKLFFGSGTQLSVL.

As for this clone: One end of the junction varies from germline; a read error may be responsible. This chain links TRBV3-1 (or the pseudogene TRBV3-2) with TRBJ2-7, with no clear D. This CDR3 region has 14 residues. Germline V gene sequence: CDR1 LGHDT, CDR2 YNNKEL (reference sequence). The CDR3 DNA reads as TGTGCCAGCAGTCAAGGTGGCTCTTACTACGAGCAGTACTTC. Translating gives CASSQGGSYYEQYF.

The V call is TRBV5-1, the J call TRBJ1-1; TRBD1 matches at 8 bases. Germline V lookup: CDR1 SGHRS, CDR2 YFSETQ. V lost 4 bases, J lost 5 bases, and 10 bases stayed unmatched. The CDR3 loop spans 15 amino acids. CDR3 sequence reads: CASSPTEDRVTEAFF. The CDR3 coding sequence is TGCGCCAGCAGCCCTACCGAGGACAGGGTAACTGAAGCTTTCTTT.